The clone carrying this T cell receptor beta chain was seen a handful of times. Its antigen is unknown. These data originate in a study of regulatory T cells in long-lasting Graves disease. Germline CDR1 is LNHDA and CDR2 is SQIVND (reference sequence). The CDR3 runs to 15 residues. The V and J ends lost 7 bases and 6 bases, in that order; junction bases with no gene match: 10. Broader study findings: Among the persistent patients, 2,500 to 3,500 public clonotypes were shared, more than the 850 to 1,000 shared among new patients.

Through Arm-PCR of CDR3 regions and iRepertoire HTBI primers, TCR beta libraries were built. TCRdb re-called the multiplex PCR reads with MiXCR, one entry per CDR3 protein. The data show around 240,000 distinct CDR3 sequences, 15% to 20% seen once. As for time point: newly diagnosed GD, antithyroid drugs for less than 3 months. The TCR library used RNA extracted from PBMCs. These data are also associated with another study on T cells in Graves' hyperthyroidism and ophthalmopathy. That source adds: Patients showing uncontrolled infection, other autoimmune disease, pregnancy or lactation were ineligible. The primer set for the first-round RT-PCR of the TCR CDR3 was HTBI.

The origin of this receptor is a woman under 40 with Graves disease. The sequencing used peripheral blood mononuclear cells (PBMCs), collected at new diagnosis, from a patient treated with antithyroid drugs. The rearrangement uses TRBV19 and TRBJ2-3; 10 bases fit TRBD1. This CDR3 reads CASTRDRGRMDTQYF. The DNA of the CDR3 is TGTGCCAGTACCCGAGACAGGGGGCGCATGGATACGCAGTATTTT.